This note documents a single T cell receptor (beta chain) sequence. The antigen it binds to is not known. Base qualities are not at hand, and no much larger clone is one base apart. This entry comes from a study of tumor and adjacent non-tumor tissue in lung cancer (dated by TCRdb to the late 2010s). Notes on the research overall: By cancer type, the cohort comprised eleven to twelve adenocarcinoma patients, 2 squamous cell carcinoma patients and 1 small cell lung cancer patient. Among the approximately 15 patients, ages ranged from about 31 to 76 years, roughly ten were men and 5 were women, and disease was TNM stage I to III. Sequencing produced 100 million to 150 million productive TCRbeta reads in total, an average of about 4.2 million reads per sample. The study compared bulk TCRbeta repertoires from lung tumor tissue and matched distant non-tumor lung tissue of around 14 lung cancer patients. TCRbeta CDR3 sequencing was performed on approximately 30 paired specimens, with one tumor sample and one normal lung sample collected per patient. Beyond this particular receptor, the publication reports: The methods do not name the sequencing platform or mention unique molecular identifiers. The top 100 clones accounted for a significantly larger cumulative portion of the repertoire in normal lung than in tumor tissue. The cohort had only 15 or so patients, and the authors noted that larger samples and more detailed clinical data are needed. Significantly higher TCR diversity was found in younger patients, and higher tumor TCR diversity was associated with shorter overall and disease-free survival. Peripheral blood was not sequenced, so blood TCRbeta repertoires in these lung cancer patients were not examined. Significantly higher TCR diversity (inverse Simpson) was observed in tumor tissue than in normal lung tissue (around 450 vs 150, P = 0.0075, Mann-Whitney U test).

Based on the germline V gene, the CDR1 and CDR2 sequences are SGHTA and FQGNSA. From cysteine to phenylalanine, the CDR3 is 14 amino acids long. Only CDR3 DNA is held: 42 bases, read in frame from base 1. V loses 5 bases, J loses 2 bases, and the germline ends lie 12 bases apart. Libraries were prepared through multiplex PCR. Instrument on record: Illumina HiSeq 2500. TCRbeta libraries were constructed through three rounds of nested PCR with primers (Table S4) according to protocols adapted from ARM-PCR. Before sequencing, PCR products of 200-500 bp were cut from the gel and purified using the QIAquick gel extraction kit. The original methods were these. Trimmomatic was used to clean the reads, FLASH merged the cleaned reads into complete CDR3 sequences, and MiTCR assigned the sequences to V(D)J germline segments. Clonal diversity was computed as the inverse Simpson's index with VDJtools. Productive reads were defined as in-frame sequences without a premature stop codon. The raw public reads went through TCRdb reprocessing: fastp at Q25, MiXCR clone calling, in-frame beta chains kept. Each entry merges the rows of one CDR3 protein and shows their most common DNA and genes. The V and J calls and clone size are TCRdb's, not the authors'. The sample table holds roughly 67,000 distinct CDR3 sequences, of which just under 60% were seen once. Of the sample, around 21% is held by the ten largest clones.

RNA was isolated from bulk unsorted tissue, and RNA quality was assessed with a NanoDrop ND-1000 and an Agilent 2100. Donors were newly diagnosed lung cancer patients admitted for thoracic surgery in China between August and November 2014, without prior chemotherapy. Patients who had received previous radiotherapy or chemotherapy, or who had another concurrent cancer, were excluded from the study. Surgical tissue pieces of 1-2 cm3 were preserved in RNAlater solution and were kept at -80 degrees C until use. The TCR was taken from a man aged 50 or older with non-small cell lung cancer. The V gene is TRBV7-2 and the J gene is TRBJ1-2, with a weak D call of TRBD1 (6 bases match). The sequenced material came from lung tumor tissue. The DNA sequence is as follows: TGTGCCAGCAGCCACCGGGACATGAACTATGGCTACACCTTC. The translation is CASSHRDMNYGYTF.